The 6 T cell receptor beta chains reported below all come from one sample, sequenced in a study of T cells in Graves' hyperthyroidism and ophthalmopathy. Amplification of TCR beta CDR3 regions was performed using RNA transcripts as template. With the HTBI primer set, the TCR CDR3 went through a first round of RT-PCR. TCRdb called the multiplex PCR reads again in MiXCR, with one record for every CDR3 protein. Here the sample spans under 650,000 distinct CDR3 sequences, around 16% being singletons. The sequenced material came from blood. These receptors all stem from a woman aged 25 to 39 with Graves' hyperthyroidism.

This clonotype was seen a few times. The genes are TRBV7-9 and TRBJ1-5; D unresolved. V was shortened by 6 bases and J by 6 bases, with 9 bases between the two germline ends. The V gene's germline CDR1 is SEHNR and CDR2 FQNEAQ (reference sequence). The CDR3 contains 12 residues. CDR3 DNA sequence: TGTGCCAGCAGGCGAGGAGCTCAGCCCCAGCATTTT. Translated: CASRRGAQPQHF.

This clonotype was seen at least ten times. V is TRBV27 and J is TRBJ1-1; no reliable D call. The CDR3 totals 13 residues. V lost 5 bases, J lost 0 bases, and 7 bases lay in between. Germline values: CDR1 MNHEY, CDR2 SMNVEV (reference sequence). The CDR3 nucleotides read TGTGCCAGCAGTGGAATGTTGAACACTGAAGCTTTCTTT. Translating it yields CASSGMLNTEAFF.

The chain uses TRBV11-1 and TRBJ2-7; 10 nucleotides line up with TRBD2. CDR3 length: 12 residues. The V gene end was trimmed by 6 bases and the J gene end by 9 bases; junction bases not matched to a gene: 5. CDR1 is SGHAT, CDR2 FQDESV, per germline (reference sequence). The CDR3 is CASSPLAGVQYF. The CDR3 nucleotides are TGTGCCAGCAGTCCTCTAGCGGGAGTGCAGTACTTC.

This clonotype appeared a few times. The J gene is TRBJ2-1, the V gene TRBV13; D is ambiguous. The CDR3 is 12 residues long. Trimming took off 1 base at V and 12 bases at J, with 10 bases between the two ends. The germline V gene encodes CDR1 PRHDT and CDR2 FYEKMQ (reference sequence). CDR3 coding DNA: TGTGCCAGCAGCTTAGAGGCGGCTGTGCAGTTCTTC. Translating gives CASSLEAAVQFF.

This clonotype was seen more than once but under ten times. The chain employs TRBV6-1 and TRBJ2-1; D might be TRBD1 (5 bases). Per germline, CDR1 MNHNS and CDR2 SASEGT. This CDR3 has 12 residues. The V end lost 8 bases, the J end lost 7 bases, and 12 bases lay between the germline ends. CDR3 protein: CASPAGSNEQFF. DNA for the CDR3: TGTGCCAGCCCGGCAGGGTCGAATGAGCAGTTCTTC.

This clonotype was picked up many times. The chain combines TRBV6-1 with TRBJ2-1; D gene ambiguous. Trimming took off 4 bases at V and 2 bases at J, with 15 bases between the two ends. The CDR3 is 16 amino acids. CDR1 and CDR2 (germline): MNHNS, SASEGT. CDR3 region: CASSAFDGLPYNEQFF. Here the CDR3 DNA reads TGTGCCAGCAGTGCCTTCGACGGGTTGCCCTACAATGAGCAGTTCTTC.